This is a list of T cell receptor beta chains from one sample in a study of metastatic and nonmetastatic thyroid tumors. TCRdb re-clonotyped the PCR reads via MiXCR. The sample records 20,000 to 25,000 clones, less than 15% being singletons. Material for sequencing was blood. Receptor source: a male donor with papillary thyroid cancer or a benign thyroid nodule (not recorded which). Some clones in this sample may be carry-over from other donors' samples. CDR3s include the opening cysteine and the closing phenylalanine or tryptophan. D genes are given only for firm matches. Size is stated for part of the rows, as once, few or many counts, or as a class when the clone is expanded.

TRBD1	TRBV6-2/TRBV6-3	TRBJ1-5	14	NA	CASSLGQGNQPQHF	TGTGCCAGCAGTCTCGGACAGGGTAATCAGCCCCAGCATTTT
TRBD1	TRBV7-3	TRBJ2-2	17	NA	CASSLNGWTGNTGELFF	TGTGCCAGCAGCTTAAACGGATGGACAGGGAACACCGGGGAGCTGTTTTTT
NA	TRBV10-3	TRBJ2-7	12	NA	CAIAPTGYEQYF	TGTGCCATCGCCCCGACTGGTTACGAGCAGTACTTC
NA	TRBV12-3/TRBV12-4	TRBJ2-7	13	NA	CASSTGNNYEQYF	TGTGCCAGCAGTACAGGGAATAACTACGAGCAGTACTTC
NA	TRBV27	TRBJ2-7	12	NA	CACKLPGYEQYF	TGTGCCTGCAAATTACCCGGTTACGAGCAGTACTTC
NA	TRBV6-1	TRBJ2-7	13	medium-sized	CASSGSSIYEQYF	TGTGCCAGCAGCGGGAGCTCTATCTACGAGCAGTACTTC
NA	TRBV20-1	TRBJ2-2	13	many	CSARGGASGELFF	TGCAGTGCTAGAGGGGGGGCGTCCGGGGAGCTGTTTTTT
NA	TRBV2	TRBJ1-1	14	few	CAISEAGLWTEAFF	TGTGCCATCAGTGAAGCAGGGTTATGGACTGAAGCTTTCTTT
NA	TRBV6-1	TRBJ2-7	14	medium-sized	CASGEAAYSYEQYF	TGTGCCAGCGGGGAAGCAGCATACTCCTACGAGCAGTACTTC
NA	TRBV27	TRBJ1-2	12	medium-sized	CASSAPQGGYTF	TGTGCCAGCAGTGCGCCTCAGGGCGGCTACACCTTC
NA	TRBV9	TRBJ2-1	12	many	CASSVGGGEQFF	TGTGCCAGCAGCGTAGGTGGTGGTGAGCAGTTCTTC
TRBD2	TRBV10-1	TRBJ2-5	14	many	CASSASGFEETQYF	TGCGCCAGCAGCGCTAGCGGATTCGAGGAGACCCAGTACTTC
TRBD2	TRBV4-1	TRBJ2-4	17	many	CASSHVTSGIAKNIQYF	TGCGCCAGCAGCCATGTGACTAGCGGCATAGCCAAAAACATTCAGTACTTC
TRBD1	TRBV6-2/TRBV6-3	TRBJ2-7	15	medium-sized	CASTPPGTGVYEQYF	TGTGCCAGCACCCCGCCCGGGACAGGGGTCTACGAGCAGTACTTC
NA	TRBV12-3/TRBV12-4	TRBJ1-5	14	medium-sized	CASSLDRGNQPQHF	TGTGCCAGCAGTCTTGACAGAGGCAATCAGCCCCAGCATTTT
NA	TRBV6-1	TRBJ2-7	13	medium-sized	CASTPPSSYEQYF	TGTGCCAGCACCCCTCCGAGCTCCTACGAGCAGTACTTC
TRBD2	TRBV28	TRBJ2-1	15	NA	CASSPGLAGIYEQFF	TGTGCCAGCAGCCCGGGACTAGCGGGCATTTATGAGCAGTTCTTC